Included here is one T cell receptor (beta chain) sequence, with context. The sample contains more than one DNA sequence encoding this CDR3. The data belong to a study of blood T cell repertoires in COVID-19. Only in-frame clones appear in the TCRdb table, and some are missing; sequencing was by immunoSEQ multiplex PCR. This sample yields about 250,000 clones, of which about 82% are seen a single time; 5% to 6% belongs to the top ten. Trimming removed 1 base from V and 3 bases from J, with 10 bases in between. Germline CDR1 is SGHRS and CDR2 is YFSETQ. The CDR3 is 15 amino acids. Seattle researchers signed up patients amid active infection and tracked them longitudinally.

The receptor comes from a woman older than 75 with COVID-19, enrolled during active disease. Sequencing used peripheral blood. The chain links TRBV5-1 to TRBJ2-2, with D possibly being TRBD2 (6 bases). The CDR3 DNA reads TGCGCCAGCAGCTTGACAGGCGGGGACACCGGGGAGCTGTTTTTT. It codes for CASSLTGGDTGELFF.